This T cell receptor (beta chain) was found in a study of blood T cell repertoires in COVID-19. Across the whole study: T cells, B-cell-depleted T cells, or PBMCs provided the cDNA or gDNA that served as material.

The CDR3 totals 13 residues. Data came from immunoSEQ multiplex PCR; TCRdb stores just in-frame clones and leaves some out. The table includes roughly 150,000 clones, under 85% detected once. Participants were aged roughly 18 to 90 years, lived in under 25 US areas, and enrolled virtually. Exposed enrollees encountered a COVID-19 case at some point within 2 weeks before study entry. The chain recombines TRBV21-1 with TRBJ1-1; no check of the table's D call, TRBD1, against the DNA was made. TRBV21-1 is a pseudogene. Input material: PBMCs or T cells enriched from blood (not recorded which). The receptor was derived from a woman under 30 who had been exposed to COVID-19. The CDR3 is CASLGGVKTEAFF. In DNA form, the CDR3 reads TGTGCCAGCCTAGGGGGCGTGAAGACTGAAGCTTTCTTT.